One and the same sample provided the 17 T cell receptor beta chains below, sequenced in a study of PD-L1 blockade in urothelial cancer. The time point is: pretreatment peripheral blood. The assay was immunoSEQ multiplex PCR, and TCRdb's table has in-frame clones only and misses some. The table lists 72,000 or so clones, about 90% of them singletons. Material: PBMCs, obtained around atezolizumab (anti-PD-L1) treatment. The receptor set was obtained from a man aged 55 to 69 with urothelial cancer.

The V call is TRBV4-1, the J call TRBJ2-3; 9 bases align to TRBD2. Losses at the gene ends were 8 bases for V and 2 bases for J; bases not matched to a gene: 11. The CDR3 has 16 residues. Germline V gene sequence: CDR1 MGHRA, CDR2 YSYEKL. The CDR3 loop reads CASARGGGPTTDTQYF. In DNA form, the CDR3 reads TGCGCCAGCGCCCGCGGGGGGGGGCCAACCACAGATACGCAGTATTTT.

This clone was counted only a few times. This chain joins TRBV5-6 and TRBJ2-7, with D possibly being TRBD1 (5 bases). Between the trimmed V and J ends, which lost 5 bases and 5 bases, there was a span of 20 bases. This CDR3 is built from 15 residues. The germline V gene has CDR1 SGHDT and CDR2 YYEEEE. The CDR3 sequence is CASSTDKTVRHEQYF. In DNA, the CDR3 is TGTGCCAGCAGTACGGACAAGACAGTCCGACACGAGCAGTACTTC.

CDR3 amino acids: CASRPQGMNTEAFF. The CDR3 region has the DNA TGTGCCAGCAGACCACAGGGGATGAACACTGAAGCTTTCTTT. The chain links TRBV6-6 to TRBJ1-1; TRBD1 agrees at 7 bases. This CDR3 region has 14 residues. The germline CDR1 and CDR2 sequences are MNHNY and SVGAGI (reference sequence). With V trimmed by 6 bases and J by 0 bases, 4 bases remained unmatched.

The V gene is TRBV28, the J gene TRBJ2-1, with TRBD1 matching over 9 bases. The germline V gene encodes CDR1 MDHEN and CDR2 SYDVKM. V was pared by 4 bases and J by 14 bases, with 9 bases of the junction left unmatched. There are 13 residues in the CDR3. In DNA, the CDR3 is TGTGCCAGCAGTTCGACAGGGGGGTTAGCTGAGTTCTTC. Its translation: CASSSTGGLAEFF.

The chain has TRBV28 and TRBJ1-1; TRBD1 is a possible D gene (5 bases). The V end was cut by 6 bases, the J end by 6 bases, with 23 bases between. This CDR3 is 16 amino acids long. CDR1 MDHEN and CDR2 SYDVKM come from the germline V gene. CDR3 in DNA: TGTGCCAGCAGGCGTCTGGAAGGGGAGGTTGCCGCTGAAGCTTTCTTT. It specifies CASRRLEGEVAAEAFF.

J is TRBJ2-7 and V is TRBV28; tentative D call: TRBD2 (5 bases). The CDR3 runs 14 residues. Germline CDR1 MDHEN, CDR2 SYDVKM. V was trimmed by 1 base and J by 3 bases, leaving 10 bases between them. CDR3 coding DNA: TGTGCCAGCAGTTTATCCAGCGGAGGCTACGAGCAGTACTTC. It translates to CASSLSSGGYEQYF.

The chain is built from TRBV5-1 and TRBJ1-2, with 9 bases fitting TRBD1. There are 18 residues in the CDR3. The germline V gene has CDR1 SGHRS and CDR2 YFSETQ. J was trimmed by 4 bases and V by 0 bases; bases with no gene match: 13. The CDR3 nucleotides are TGCGCCAGCAGCTTGGGGGACAGGGTAGGAATGGACGGCTATGGCTACACCTTC. Translated, it gives CASSLGDRVGMDGYGYTF.

This clone was found once. The rearrangement joins TRBV7-2 to TRBJ2-5, with D possibly matching TRBD2 (5 bases). The V gene lost 5 bases and the J gene lost 5 bases, with 15 bases spanning the gap. Germline lookup yields CDR1 SGHTA and CDR2 FQGNSA. The CDR3 consists of 14 residues. DNA for the CDR3: TGTGCCAGCAGCCCATTGGGCGGGTCGGAGACCCAGTACTTC. The encoded protein is CASSPLGGSETQYF.

The V and J genes are TRBV7-6 and TRBJ2-7; D is unclear. Germline CDR1 and CDR2: SGHVS and FNYEAQ. This CDR3 has 13 residues. Trimming left V 1 base short and J 5 bases short, with 9 bases between. Here the CDR3 reads CASSLVRSDEQYF. CDR3 sequence (DNA): TGTGCCAGCAGCTTAGTCCGGAGCGACGAGCAGTACTTC. Combining the CDR3 with reference TRBV7-6 and TRBJ2-7 gives the whole variable domain GAGVSQSPRYKVTKRGQDVALRCDPISGHVSLYWYRQALGQGPEFLTYFNYEAQQDKSGLPNDRFSAERPEGSISTLTIQRTEQRDSAMYRCASSLVRSDEQYFGPGTRLTVT.

This clone was observed a few times. The CDR3 region has the DNA TGTGCCAGCAGCCGAGGCACGCAATATAATTCACCCCTCCACTTT. The encoded protein is CASSRGTQYNSPLHF. V is TRBV14 and J is TRBJ1-6, with no clear D. Trimming left V 4 bases short and J 4 bases short, with 11 bases between. The CDR3 has 15 amino acids. Germline lookup yields CDR1 SGHDN and CDR2 FVKESK.

This chain connects TRBV5-6 to TRBJ2-1, with D maybe TRBD1 (6 bases). Germline V gene data show CDR1 as SGHDT and CDR2 as YYEEEE. This CDR3 comprises 16 residues. With 5 bases removed from V and 0 bases from J, the gap between germline ends came to 15 bases. The CDR3 coding sequence is TGTGCCAGCAGTTCTCTCGGGACACGCTCCTACAATGAGCAGTTCTTC. It translates to CASSSLGTRSYNEQFF.

This clone was detected a few times. CDR3 sequence reads: CASSLNGGPPDTQYF. CDR3 DNA: TGTGCCAGCTCACTTAACGGGGGTCCCCCAGATACGCAGTATTTT. This chain joins TRBV18 and TRBJ2-3; tentative D call: TRBD2 (6 bases). Trimming pared 4 bases from V and 4 bases from J, leaving 15 bases between. Germline assignment: CDR1 KGHSH and CDR2 LQKENI. This CDR3 comprises 15 residues.

This sequence joins TRBV28 and TRBJ2-7; 8 nucleotides match TRBD1. V shed 7 bases and J 3 bases; nucleotides not matched to a gene: 8. The CDR3 runs 14 residues. Germline CDR1 reads MDHEN; CDR2 reads SYDVKM. CDR3 in DNA: TGTGCCAGCAAAGCCGGGACAGGAAACTACGAGCAGTACTTC. It specifies CASKAGTGNYEQYF.

This clone has a single count. The genes are TRBV7-6 and TRBJ2-5; 15 nucleotides match TRBD2. CDR3 length: 21 residues. Unmatched junction bases numbered 16, after V lost 5 bases and J lost 0 bases. CDR1 is SGHVS, CDR2 FNYEAQ, per germline. The CDR3 reads CASSPWGQPGLAGGYQETQYF. Written as DNA, the CDR3 is TGTGCCAGCAGCCCTTGGGGGCAACCGGGACTAGCGGGGGGTTACCAAGAGACCCAGTACTTC. Together with reference TRBV7-6 and TRBJ2-5, the CDR3 gives the full variable domain: GAGVSQSPRYKVTKRGQDVALRCDPISGHVSLYWYRQALGQGPEFLTYFNYEAQQDKSGLPNDRFSAERPEGSISTLTIQRTEQRDSAMYRCASSPWGQPGLAGGYQETQYFGPGTRLLVL.

This chain joins TRBV18 and TRBJ1-6; D may be TRBD1 (5 bases). The germline CDR1 and CDR2 sequences are KGHSH and LQKENI. Trimming pared 3 bases from V and 6 bases from J, leaving 9 bases between. This CDR3 is 14 amino acids long. Written as DNA, the CDR3 is TGTGCCAGCTCACCTACGGGGGGTAATTCACCCCTCCACTTT. Protein product: CASSPTGGNSPLHF.

The CDR3, as DNA: TGTGCCAGCAGCTTAGGGGGGGGGATAGAGACCCAGTACTTC. Translated: CASSLGGGIETQYF. This chain connects TRBV7-3 to TRBJ2-5, with 7 bases identical to TRBD2. The ends lost 2 bases at V and 4 bases at J; junction bases unmatched: 4. Germline V gene data show CDR1 as SGHTA and CDR2 as FQGTGA. The CDR3 contains 14 residues.

The CDR3 spells CASHSPGANVLTF. CDR3 coding DNA: TGTGCCAGTCACTCACCTGGGGCCAACGTCCTGACTTTC. The chain employs TRBV7-3 and TRBJ2-6, with D unresolved. Germline-derived CDR1 and CDR2 are SGHTA and FQGTGA. CDR3 length equals 13 residues. Deletions cut 9 bases from V and 2 bases from J, with 8 bases between.